Sequencing of this T cell receptor (beta chain) was carried out in a study of blood T cell repertoires in COVID-19. About the research overall: Whether acute or convalescent, the COVID-19 samples came from the United States, Italy and Spain. From T cells, B-cell-depleted T cells, or PBMCs came the material, which was cDNA or gDNA.

How the authors handled the data: Reference gene primer amplification gave estimated nucleated cell counts. The protocol was immunoSEQ multiplex PCR, while the TCRdb copy is restricted to in-frame clones and leaves out a portion. V and J calls and clone size are those listed in that table; D and trimming were worked out from the DNA. Among 70,000 to 90,000 clones, approximately 86% were seen once, and the ten largest hold about 7%. CDR1 is MNHNS and CDR2 is SASEGT in the germline V gene. CDR3 length: 15 residues. V gave up 2 bases and J gave up 3 bases, with 11 bases separating them. This TCR derives from a man aged 55 to 70 with acute or convalescent COVID-19. This chain links TRBV6-1 with TRBJ1-3, with D possibly matching TRBD1 (5 bases). Sequenced input: peripheral blood. CDR3 DNA sequence: TGTGCCAGCAGTGAACGGCCAGGGCGTGGAAACACCATATATTTT. It translates to CASSERPGRGNTIYF.